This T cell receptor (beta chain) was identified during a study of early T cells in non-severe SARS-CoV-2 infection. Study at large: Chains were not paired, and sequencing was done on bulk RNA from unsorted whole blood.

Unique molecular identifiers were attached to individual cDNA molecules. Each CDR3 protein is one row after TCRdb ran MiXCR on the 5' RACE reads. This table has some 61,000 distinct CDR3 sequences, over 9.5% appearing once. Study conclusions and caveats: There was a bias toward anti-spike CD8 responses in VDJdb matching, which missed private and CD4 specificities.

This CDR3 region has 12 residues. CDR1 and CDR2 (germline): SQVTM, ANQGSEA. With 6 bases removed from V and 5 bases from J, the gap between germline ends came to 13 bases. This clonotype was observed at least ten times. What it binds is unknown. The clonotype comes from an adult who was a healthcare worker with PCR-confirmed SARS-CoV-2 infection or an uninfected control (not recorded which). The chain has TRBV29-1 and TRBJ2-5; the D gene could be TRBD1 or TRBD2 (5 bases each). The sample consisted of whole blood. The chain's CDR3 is CSVLGVHETQYF. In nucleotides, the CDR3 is TGCAGCGTCCTGGGGGTCCACGAGACCCAGTACTTC.